This T cell receptor (beta chain) stems from a study of blood T cell repertoires in COVID-19. Study details: Spain, Italy and the United States supplied samples that represented acute and convalescent COVID-19.

Using immunoSEQ multiplex PCR, the repertoire was profiled, and TCRdb retains in-frame clones only, with some absent. The sample yields roughly 86,000 clones, about 78% seen once. There are 17 residues in the CDR3. Trimming removed 1 base at V and 2 bases at J, with 15 bases between. The germline V gene encodes CDR1 LGHDT and CDR2 YNNKEL (reference sequence). The chain employs TRBV3-1 (or the pseudogene TRBV3-2) and TRBJ2-4; D not resolved. Specimen: peripheral blood. This TCR came from a man aged 50 to 59 who had recovered from COVID-19. The CDR3 is CASSQGSGSGSKNIQYF. The CDR3 nucleotides read TGTGCCAGCAGCCAAGGGTCCGGTTCCGGGTCCAAAAACATTCAGTACTTC.